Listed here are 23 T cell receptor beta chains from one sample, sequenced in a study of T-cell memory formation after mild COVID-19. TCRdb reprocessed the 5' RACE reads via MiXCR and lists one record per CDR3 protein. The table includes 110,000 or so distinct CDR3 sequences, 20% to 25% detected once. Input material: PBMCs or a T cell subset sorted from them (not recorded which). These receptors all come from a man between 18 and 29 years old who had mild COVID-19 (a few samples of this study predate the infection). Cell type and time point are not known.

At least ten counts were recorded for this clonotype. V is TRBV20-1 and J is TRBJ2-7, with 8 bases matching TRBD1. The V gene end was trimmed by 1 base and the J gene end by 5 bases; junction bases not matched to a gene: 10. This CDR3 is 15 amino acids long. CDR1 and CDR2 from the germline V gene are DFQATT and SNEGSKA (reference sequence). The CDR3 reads CSARGFWTGSHEQYV. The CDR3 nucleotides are TGCAGTGCTAGAGGTTTCTGGACAGGGTCCCACGAGCAGTACGTC.

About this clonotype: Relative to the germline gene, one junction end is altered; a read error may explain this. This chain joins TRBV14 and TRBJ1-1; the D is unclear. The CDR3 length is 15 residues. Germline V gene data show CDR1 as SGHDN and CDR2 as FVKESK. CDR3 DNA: TGTGCCAGCAGCGAAGAAGAAATCATGAACACTGAAGCTTTCTTT. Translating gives CASSEEEIMNTEAFF.

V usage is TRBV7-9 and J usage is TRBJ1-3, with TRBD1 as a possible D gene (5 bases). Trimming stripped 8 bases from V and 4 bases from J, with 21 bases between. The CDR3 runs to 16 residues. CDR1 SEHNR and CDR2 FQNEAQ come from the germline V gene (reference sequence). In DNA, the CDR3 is TGTGCCAGCTCCCGACTGGGGGGGTCACCCGGAAACACCATATATTTT. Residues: CASSRLGGSPGNTIYF. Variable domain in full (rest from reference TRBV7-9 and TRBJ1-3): DTGVSQNPRHKITKRGQNVTFRCDPISEHNRLYWYRQTLGQGPEFLTYFQNEAQLEKSRLLSDRFSAERPKGSFSTLEIQRTEQGDSAMYLCASSRLGGSPGNTIYFGEGSWLTVV.

CDR3 coding DNA: TGTGCCAGCAGTTTGGACAGAAATTATATGGGGACCCTCCACTTT. It translates to CASSLDRNYMGTLHF. The chain carries TRBV12-3 or TRBV12-4 and TRBJ1-6; the D gene is possibly TRBD1 (6 bases). The CDR3 is 15 residues long. V shed 3 bases and J shed 14 bases, with 20 bases lying between them.

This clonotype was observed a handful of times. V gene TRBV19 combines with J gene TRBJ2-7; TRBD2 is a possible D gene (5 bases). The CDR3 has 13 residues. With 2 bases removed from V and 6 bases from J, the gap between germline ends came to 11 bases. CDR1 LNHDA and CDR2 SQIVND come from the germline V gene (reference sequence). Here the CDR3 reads CASSISVGVEQYF. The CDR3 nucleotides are TGTGCCAGTAGTATATCGGTCGGGGTCGAGCAGTACTTC.

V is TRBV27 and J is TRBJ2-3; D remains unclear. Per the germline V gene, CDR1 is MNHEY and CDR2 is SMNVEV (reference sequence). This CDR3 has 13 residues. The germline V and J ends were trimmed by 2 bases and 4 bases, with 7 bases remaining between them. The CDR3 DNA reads TGTGCCAGCAGTTTAAGACTCGCAGATACGCAGTATTTT. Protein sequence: CASSLRLADTQYF.

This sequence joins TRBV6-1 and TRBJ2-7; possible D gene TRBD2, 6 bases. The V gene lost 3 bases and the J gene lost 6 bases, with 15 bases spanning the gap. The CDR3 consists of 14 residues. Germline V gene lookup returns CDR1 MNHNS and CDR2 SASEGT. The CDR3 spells CASSELGGSREQYV. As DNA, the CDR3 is TGTGCCAGCAGTGAGCTCGGAGGGTCTCGCGAGCAGTACGTC.

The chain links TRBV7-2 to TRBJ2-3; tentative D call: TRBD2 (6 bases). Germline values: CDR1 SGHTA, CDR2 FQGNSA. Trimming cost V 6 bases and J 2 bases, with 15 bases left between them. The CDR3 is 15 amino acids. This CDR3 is CASSIGAGITDTQYF. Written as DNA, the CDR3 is TGTGCCAGCAGTATCGGTGCGGGGATCACAGATACGCAGTATTTT.

The CDR3 protein is CATVVWGAGHEQYF. In nucleotides, the CDR3 is TGTGCCACAGTCGTATGGGGGGCTGGGCACGAGCAGTACTTC. The J gene is TRBJ2-7, the V gene TRBV24-1, with D tentatively TRBD1 or TRBD2 (6 bases each). This CDR3 comprises 14 residues. V shed 10 bases and J shed 5 bases, with 20 bases lying between them. Germline V gene data show CDR1 as KGHDR and CDR2 as SFDVKD.

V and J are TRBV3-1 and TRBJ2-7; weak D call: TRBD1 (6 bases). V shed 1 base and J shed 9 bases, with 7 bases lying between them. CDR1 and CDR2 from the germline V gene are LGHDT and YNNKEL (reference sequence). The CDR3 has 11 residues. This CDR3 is CASSQGTVQYF. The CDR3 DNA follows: TGTGCCAGCAGCCAAGGGACAGTGCAGTACTTC.

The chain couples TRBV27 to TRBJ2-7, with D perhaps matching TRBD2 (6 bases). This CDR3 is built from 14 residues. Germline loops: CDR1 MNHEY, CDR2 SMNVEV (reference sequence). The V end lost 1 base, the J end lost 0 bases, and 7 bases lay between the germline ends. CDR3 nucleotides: TGTGCCAGCAGTTTATGGCGGGGCTCCTACGAGCAGTACTTC. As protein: CASSLWRGSYEQYF.

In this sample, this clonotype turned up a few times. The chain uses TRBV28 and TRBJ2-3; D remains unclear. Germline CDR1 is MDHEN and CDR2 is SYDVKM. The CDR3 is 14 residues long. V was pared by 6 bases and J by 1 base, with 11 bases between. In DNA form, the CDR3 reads TGTGCCAGCAGCCCCGTTGTGGGCACAGATACGCAGTATTTT. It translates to CASSPVVGTDTQYF.

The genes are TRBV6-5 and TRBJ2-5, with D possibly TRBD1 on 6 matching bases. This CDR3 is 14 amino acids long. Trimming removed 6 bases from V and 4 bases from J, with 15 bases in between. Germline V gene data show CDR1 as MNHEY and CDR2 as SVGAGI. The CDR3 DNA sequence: TGTGCCAGCAGACCTGGGGGCAGAGGAGAGACCCAGTACTTC. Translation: CASRPGGRGETQYF.

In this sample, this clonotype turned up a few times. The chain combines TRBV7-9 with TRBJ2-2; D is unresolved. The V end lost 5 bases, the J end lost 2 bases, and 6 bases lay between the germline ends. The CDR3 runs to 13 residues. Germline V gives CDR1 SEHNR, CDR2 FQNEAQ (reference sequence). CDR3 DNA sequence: TGTGCCAGCAGCCTCTTCAACACCGGGGAGCTGTTTTTT. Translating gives CASSLFNTGELFF.

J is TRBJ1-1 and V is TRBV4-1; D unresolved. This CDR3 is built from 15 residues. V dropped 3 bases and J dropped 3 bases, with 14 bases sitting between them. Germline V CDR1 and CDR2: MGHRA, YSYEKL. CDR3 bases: TGCGCCAGCAGCCAGAACGGGCTCTCCCACACTGAAGCTTTCTTT. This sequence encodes CASSQNGLSHTEAFF.

The CDR3 region has the DNA TGTGCCAGCAGCCCCGACCTTCGACTAGCGGGGGCGAACACCGGGGAGCTGTTTTTT. Amino acid sequence: CASSPDLRLAGANTGELFF. The chain links TRBV12-3 or TRBV12-4 to TRBJ2-2, with TRBD2 identical over 12 bases. V lost 6 bases, J lost 0 bases, and 11 bases stayed unmatched. CDR3 size: 19 residues.

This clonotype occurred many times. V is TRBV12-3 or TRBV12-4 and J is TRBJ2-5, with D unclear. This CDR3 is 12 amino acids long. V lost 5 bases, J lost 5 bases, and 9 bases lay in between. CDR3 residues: CASSTTRETQYF. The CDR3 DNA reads TGTGCCAGCAGTACGACGAGGGAGACCCAGTACTTC.

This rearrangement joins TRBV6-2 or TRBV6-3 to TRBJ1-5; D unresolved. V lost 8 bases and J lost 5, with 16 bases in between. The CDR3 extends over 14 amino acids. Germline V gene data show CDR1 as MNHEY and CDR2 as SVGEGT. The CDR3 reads CASPDAAPHQPQHF. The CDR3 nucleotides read TGTGCCAGCCCGGATGCGGCCCCCCATCAGCCCCAGCATTTT.

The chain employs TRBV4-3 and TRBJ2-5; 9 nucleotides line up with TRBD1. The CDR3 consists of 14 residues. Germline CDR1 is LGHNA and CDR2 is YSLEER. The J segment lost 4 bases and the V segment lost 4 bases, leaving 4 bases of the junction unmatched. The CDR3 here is CASSLGTGRETQYF. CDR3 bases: TGCGCCAGCAGCCTTGGGACAGGGCGAGAGACCCAGTACTTC.

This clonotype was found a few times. CDR3 region: CASSYAAVNEKLFF. CDR3 bases: TGTGCCAGCAGTTACGCGGCAGTCAATGAAAAACTGTTTTTT. This rearrangement joins TRBV6-5 to TRBJ1-4; the D is unclear. The V end was cut by 2 bases, the J end by 5 bases, with 9 bases between. This CDR3 spans 14 amino acids. In germline, CDR1 is MNHEY, CDR2 SVGAGI.

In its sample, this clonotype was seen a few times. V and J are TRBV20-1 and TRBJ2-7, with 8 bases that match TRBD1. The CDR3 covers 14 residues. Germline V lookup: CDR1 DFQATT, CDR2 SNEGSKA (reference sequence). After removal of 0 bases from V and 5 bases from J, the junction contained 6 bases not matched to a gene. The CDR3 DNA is TGCAGTGCTAGAGATCTAGGACAGGGTAACGAGCAGTACTTC. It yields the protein CSARDLGQGNEQYF.

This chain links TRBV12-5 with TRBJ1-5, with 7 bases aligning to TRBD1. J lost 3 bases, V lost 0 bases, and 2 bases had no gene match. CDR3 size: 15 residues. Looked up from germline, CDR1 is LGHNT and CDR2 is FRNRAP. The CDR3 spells CASGLVQGYNQPQHF. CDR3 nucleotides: TGTGCTAGTGGTTTGGTACAGGGGTACAATCAGCCCCAGCATTTT.

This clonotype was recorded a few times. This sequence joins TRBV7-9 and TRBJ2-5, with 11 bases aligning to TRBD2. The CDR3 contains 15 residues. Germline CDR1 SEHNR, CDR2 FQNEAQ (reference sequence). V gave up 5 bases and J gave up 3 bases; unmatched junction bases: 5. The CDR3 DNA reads TGTGCCAGCAGCACGGGGACTAGCGGCGAAGAGACCCAGTACTTC. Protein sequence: CASSTGTSGEETQYF.